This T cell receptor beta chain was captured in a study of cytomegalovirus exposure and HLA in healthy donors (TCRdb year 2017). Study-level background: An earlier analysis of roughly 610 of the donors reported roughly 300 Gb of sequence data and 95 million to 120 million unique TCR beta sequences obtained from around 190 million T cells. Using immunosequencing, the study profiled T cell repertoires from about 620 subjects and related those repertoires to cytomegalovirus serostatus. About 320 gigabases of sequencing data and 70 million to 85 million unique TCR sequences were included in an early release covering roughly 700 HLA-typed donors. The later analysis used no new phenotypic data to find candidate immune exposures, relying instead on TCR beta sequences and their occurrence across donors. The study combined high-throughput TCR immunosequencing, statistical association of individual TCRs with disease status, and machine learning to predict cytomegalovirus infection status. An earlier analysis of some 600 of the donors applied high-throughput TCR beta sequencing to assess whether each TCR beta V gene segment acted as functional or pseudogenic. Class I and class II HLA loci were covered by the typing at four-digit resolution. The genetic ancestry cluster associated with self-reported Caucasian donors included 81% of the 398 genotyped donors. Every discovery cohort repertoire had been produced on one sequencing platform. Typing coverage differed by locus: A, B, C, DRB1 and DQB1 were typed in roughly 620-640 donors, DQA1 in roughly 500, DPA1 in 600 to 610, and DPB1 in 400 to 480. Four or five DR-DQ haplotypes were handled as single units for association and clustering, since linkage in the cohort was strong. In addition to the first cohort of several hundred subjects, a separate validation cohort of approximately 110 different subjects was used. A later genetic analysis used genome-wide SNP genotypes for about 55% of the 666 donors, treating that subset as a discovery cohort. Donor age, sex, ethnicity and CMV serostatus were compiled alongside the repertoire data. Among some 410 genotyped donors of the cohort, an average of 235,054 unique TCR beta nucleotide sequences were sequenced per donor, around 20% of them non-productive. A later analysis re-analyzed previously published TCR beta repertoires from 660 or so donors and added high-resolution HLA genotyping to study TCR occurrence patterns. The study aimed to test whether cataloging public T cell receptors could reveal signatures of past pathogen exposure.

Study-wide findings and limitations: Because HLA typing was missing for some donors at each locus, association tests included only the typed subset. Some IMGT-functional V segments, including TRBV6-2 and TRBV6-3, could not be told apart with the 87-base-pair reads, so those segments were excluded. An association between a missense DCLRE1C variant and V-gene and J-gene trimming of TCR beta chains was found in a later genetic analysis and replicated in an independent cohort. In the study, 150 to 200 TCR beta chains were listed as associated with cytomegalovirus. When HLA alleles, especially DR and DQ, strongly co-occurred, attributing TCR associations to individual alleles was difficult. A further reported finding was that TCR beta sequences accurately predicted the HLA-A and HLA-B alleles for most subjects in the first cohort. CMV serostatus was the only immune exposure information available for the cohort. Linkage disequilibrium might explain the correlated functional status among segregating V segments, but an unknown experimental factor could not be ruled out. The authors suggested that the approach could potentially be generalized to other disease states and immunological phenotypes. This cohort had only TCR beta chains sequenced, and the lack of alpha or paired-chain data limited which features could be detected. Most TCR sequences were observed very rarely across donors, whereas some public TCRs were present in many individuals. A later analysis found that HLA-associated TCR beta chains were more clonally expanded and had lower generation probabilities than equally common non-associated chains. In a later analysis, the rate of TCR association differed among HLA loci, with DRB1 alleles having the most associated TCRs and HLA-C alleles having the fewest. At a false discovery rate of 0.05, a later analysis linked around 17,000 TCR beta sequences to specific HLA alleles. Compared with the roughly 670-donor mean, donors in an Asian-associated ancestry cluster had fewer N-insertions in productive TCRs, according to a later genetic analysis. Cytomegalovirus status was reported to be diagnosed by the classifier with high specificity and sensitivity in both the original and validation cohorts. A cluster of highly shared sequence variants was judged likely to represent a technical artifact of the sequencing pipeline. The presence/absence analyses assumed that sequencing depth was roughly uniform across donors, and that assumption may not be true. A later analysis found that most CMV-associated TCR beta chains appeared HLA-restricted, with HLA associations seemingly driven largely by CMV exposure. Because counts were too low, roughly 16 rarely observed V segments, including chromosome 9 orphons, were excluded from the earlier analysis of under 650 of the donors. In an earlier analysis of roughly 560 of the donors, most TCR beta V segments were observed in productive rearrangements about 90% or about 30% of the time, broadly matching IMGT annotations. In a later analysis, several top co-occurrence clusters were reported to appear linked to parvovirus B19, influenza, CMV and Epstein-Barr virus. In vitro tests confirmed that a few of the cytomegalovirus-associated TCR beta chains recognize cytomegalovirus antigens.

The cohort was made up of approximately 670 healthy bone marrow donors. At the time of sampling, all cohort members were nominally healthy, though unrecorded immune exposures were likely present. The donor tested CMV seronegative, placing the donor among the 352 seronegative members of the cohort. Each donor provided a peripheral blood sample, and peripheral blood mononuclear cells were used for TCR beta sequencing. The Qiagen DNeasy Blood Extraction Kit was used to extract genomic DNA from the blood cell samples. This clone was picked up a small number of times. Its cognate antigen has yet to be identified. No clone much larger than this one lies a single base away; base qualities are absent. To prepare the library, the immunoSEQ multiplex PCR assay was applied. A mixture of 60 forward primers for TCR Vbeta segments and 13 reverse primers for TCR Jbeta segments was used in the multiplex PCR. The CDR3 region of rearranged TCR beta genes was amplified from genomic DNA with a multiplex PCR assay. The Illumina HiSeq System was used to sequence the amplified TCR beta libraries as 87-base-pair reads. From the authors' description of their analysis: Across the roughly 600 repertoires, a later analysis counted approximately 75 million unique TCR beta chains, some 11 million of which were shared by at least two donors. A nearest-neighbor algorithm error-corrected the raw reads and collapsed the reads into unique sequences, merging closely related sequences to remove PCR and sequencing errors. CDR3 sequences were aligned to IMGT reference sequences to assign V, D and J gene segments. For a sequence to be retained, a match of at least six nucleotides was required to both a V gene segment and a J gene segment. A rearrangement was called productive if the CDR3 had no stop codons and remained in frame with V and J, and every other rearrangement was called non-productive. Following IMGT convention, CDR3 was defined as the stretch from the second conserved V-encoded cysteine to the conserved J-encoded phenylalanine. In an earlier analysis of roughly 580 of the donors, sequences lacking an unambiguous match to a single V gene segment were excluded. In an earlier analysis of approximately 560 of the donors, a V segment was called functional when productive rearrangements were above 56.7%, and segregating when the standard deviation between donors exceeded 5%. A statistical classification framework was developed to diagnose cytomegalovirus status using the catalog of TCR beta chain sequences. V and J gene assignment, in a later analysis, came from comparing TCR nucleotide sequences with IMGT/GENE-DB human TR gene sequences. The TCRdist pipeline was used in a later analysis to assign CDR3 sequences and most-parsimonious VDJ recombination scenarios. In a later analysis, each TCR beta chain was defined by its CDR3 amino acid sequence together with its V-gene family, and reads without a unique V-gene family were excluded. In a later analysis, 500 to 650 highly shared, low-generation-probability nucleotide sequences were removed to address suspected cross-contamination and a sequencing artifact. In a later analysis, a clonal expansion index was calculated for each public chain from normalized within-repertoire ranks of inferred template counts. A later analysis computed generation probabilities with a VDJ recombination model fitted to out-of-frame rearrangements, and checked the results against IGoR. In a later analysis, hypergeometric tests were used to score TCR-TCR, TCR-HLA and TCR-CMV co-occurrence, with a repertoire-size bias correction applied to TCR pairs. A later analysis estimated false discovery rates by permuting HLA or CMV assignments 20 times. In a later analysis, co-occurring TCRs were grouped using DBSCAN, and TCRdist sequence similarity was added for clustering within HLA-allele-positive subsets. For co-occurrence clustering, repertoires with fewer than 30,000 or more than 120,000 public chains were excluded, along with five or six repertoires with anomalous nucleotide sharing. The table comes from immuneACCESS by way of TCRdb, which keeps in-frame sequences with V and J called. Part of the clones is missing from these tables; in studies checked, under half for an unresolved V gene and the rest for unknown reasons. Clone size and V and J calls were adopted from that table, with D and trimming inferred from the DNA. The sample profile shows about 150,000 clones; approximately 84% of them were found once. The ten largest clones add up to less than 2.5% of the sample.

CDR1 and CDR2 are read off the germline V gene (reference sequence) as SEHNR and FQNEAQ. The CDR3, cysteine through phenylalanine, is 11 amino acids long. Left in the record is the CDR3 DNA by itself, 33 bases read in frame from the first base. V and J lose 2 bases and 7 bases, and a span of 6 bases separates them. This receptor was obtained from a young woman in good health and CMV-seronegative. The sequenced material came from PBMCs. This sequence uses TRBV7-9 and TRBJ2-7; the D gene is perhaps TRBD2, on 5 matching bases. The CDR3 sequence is CASSLRREQYF. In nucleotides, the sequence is TGTGCCAGCAGCTTACGGAGGGAGCAGTACTTC.